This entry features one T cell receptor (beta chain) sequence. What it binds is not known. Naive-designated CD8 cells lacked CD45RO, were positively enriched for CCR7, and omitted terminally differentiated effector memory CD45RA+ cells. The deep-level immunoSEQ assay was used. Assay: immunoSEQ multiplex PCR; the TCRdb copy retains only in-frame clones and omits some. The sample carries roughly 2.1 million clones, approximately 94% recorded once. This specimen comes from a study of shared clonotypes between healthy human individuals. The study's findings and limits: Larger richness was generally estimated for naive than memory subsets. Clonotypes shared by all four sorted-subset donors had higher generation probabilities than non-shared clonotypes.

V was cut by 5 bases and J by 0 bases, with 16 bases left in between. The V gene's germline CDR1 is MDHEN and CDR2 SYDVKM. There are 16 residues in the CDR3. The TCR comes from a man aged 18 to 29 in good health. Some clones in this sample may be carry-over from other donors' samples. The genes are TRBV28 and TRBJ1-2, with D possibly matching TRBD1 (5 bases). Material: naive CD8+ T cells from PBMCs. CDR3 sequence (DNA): TGTGCCAGCAGTACCCCGAGAGGCAGGGCTAACTATGGCTACACCTTC. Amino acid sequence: CASSTPRGRANYGYTF.